The clone carrying this T cell receptor (beta chain) appeared many times. Its specificity is unknown. RNA transcripts provided the source from which TCR beta CDR3 regions were amplified. The HTBI primer set drove a first-round RT-PCR of the TCR CDR3. TCRdb re-analysed the multiplex PCR reads in MiXCR, keeping a single row per CDR3 protein. The sample records about half a million distinct CDR3 sequences, around a quarter being singletons. Ophthalmopathy patients showed a Clinical Activity Score of at least 3, NOSPECS grade of at least 4 and duration under 3 months. Patients showing uncontrolled infection, other autoimmune disease, pregnancy or lactation were ineligible. This CDR3 region has 14 residues. From germline, CDR1 is SQVTM and CDR2 ANQGSEA. The V gene lost 5 bases and the J gene lost 0 bases, with 14 bases spanning the gap. These data are taken from a study of T cells in Graves' hyperthyroidism and ophthalmopathy. Study-level points and caveats: Using 13 V-J features, a model discriminated ophthalmopathy from stable hyperthyroidism.

The chain couples TRBV29-1 to TRBJ2-7; no reliable D call. The sequenced material came from blood. The receptor was derived from a woman aged 25 to 45 with Graves' ophthalmopathy. In DNA form, the CDR3 reads TGCAGCGTTATCATCTTGTCGGTCTCCTACGAGCAGTACTTC. It encodes CSVIILSVSYEQYF.